In its sample, the clone carrying this T cell receptor (beta chain) was seen many times. As yet, its antigen is unknown. TCRdb itself ran the 5' RACE reads through MiXCR, one entry per CDR3 protein. The table records 150,000 to 200,000 distinct CDR3 sequences, approximately 6.7% of them present only once. This record comes from a study of T cells after yellow fever vaccination. Study summary: Where fractions had low cell numbers, libraries were prepared from them with the SMART-Seq v4 Ultra Low Input RNA kit. Whole-study results and caveats: It was a weaker secondary response, yet one that peaked faster, at day 5 versus 15.

This CDR3 comprises 15 residues. Germline CDR1 reads SEHNR; CDR2 reads FQNEAQ (reference sequence). The V and J ends lost 0 bases and 6 bases, in that order; junction bases with no gene match: 4. The starting material was CD4+ T cells sorted from PBMCs, obtained around 5 days after the first yellow fever vaccination. This sequence was found in a man between 18 and 35 years old who received the YFV17D yellow fever vaccine. The V call is TRBV7-9, the J call TRBJ2-2; 7 bases map to TRBD1. The CDR3 DNA reads as TGTGCCAGCAGCTTAGCACAGGGGTATCCCGGGGAGCTGTTTTTT. Translated, it gives CASSLAQGYPGELFF. The full variable domain, its missing parts supplied by reference TRBV7-9 and TRBJ2-2, is DTGVSQNPRHKITKRGQNVTFRCDPISEHNRLYWYRQTLGQGPEFLTYFQNEAQLEKSRLLSDRFSAERPKGSFSTLEIQRTEQGDSAMYLCASSLAQGYPGELFFGEGSRLTVL.